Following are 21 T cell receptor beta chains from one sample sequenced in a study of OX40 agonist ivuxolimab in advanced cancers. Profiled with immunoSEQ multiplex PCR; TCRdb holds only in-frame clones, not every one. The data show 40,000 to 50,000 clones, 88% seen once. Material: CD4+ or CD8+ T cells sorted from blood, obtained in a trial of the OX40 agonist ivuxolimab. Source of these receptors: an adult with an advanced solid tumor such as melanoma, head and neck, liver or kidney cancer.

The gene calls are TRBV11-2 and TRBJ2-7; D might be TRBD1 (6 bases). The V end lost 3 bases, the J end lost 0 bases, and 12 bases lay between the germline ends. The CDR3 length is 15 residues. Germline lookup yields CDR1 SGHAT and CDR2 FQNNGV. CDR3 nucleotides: TGTGCCAGCAGCTTGGGACATCAGAGCTCCTACGAGCAGTACTTC. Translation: CASSLGHQSSYEQYF.

Here the CDR3 reads CASSPQGDAGNTIYF. In DNA form, the CDR3 reads TGTGCCAGCAGCCCCCAGGGCGATGCTGGAAACACCATATATTTT. The chain couples TRBV7-9 to TRBJ1-3; weak D call: TRBD1 (5 bases). V gave up 5 bases and J gave up 2 bases, with 13 bases separating them. The CDR3 has 15 residues. Germline loops: CDR1 SEHNR, CDR2 FQNEAQ (reference sequence).

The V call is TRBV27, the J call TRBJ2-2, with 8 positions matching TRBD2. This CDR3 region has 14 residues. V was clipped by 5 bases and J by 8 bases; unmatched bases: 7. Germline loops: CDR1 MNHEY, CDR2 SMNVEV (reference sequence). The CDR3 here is CASSLDSGGGELFF. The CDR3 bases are TGTGCCAGCAGTCTGGACTCGGGAGGGGGGGAGCTGTTTTTT.

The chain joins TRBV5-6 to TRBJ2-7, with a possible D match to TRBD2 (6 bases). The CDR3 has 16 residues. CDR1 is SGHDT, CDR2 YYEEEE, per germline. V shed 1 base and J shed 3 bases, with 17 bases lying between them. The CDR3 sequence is CASSLWDSGFLYEQYF. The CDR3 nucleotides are TGTGCCAGCAGCTTGTGGGATAGCGGATTTCTCTACGAGCAGTACTTC.

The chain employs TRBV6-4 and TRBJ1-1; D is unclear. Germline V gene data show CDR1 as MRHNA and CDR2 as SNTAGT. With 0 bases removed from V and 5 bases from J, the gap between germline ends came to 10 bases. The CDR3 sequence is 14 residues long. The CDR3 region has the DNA TGTGCCAGCAGTGACTCGAGCAAAGGGACTGAAGCTTTCTTT. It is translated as CASSDSSKGTEAFF.

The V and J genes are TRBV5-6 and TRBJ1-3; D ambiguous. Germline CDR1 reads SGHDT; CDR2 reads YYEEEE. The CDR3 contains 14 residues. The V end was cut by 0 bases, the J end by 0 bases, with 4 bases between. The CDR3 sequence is CASSLDGSGNTIYF. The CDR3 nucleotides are TGTGCCAGCAGCTTGGACGGCTCTGGAAACACCATATATTTT.

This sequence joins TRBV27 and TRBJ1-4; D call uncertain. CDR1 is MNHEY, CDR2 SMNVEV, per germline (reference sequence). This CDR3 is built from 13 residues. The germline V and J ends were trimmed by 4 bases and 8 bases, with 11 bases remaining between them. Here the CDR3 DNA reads TGTGCCAGCAGTTCCTGGCAAGGCGAAAAACTGTTTTTT. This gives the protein CASSSWQGEKLFF.

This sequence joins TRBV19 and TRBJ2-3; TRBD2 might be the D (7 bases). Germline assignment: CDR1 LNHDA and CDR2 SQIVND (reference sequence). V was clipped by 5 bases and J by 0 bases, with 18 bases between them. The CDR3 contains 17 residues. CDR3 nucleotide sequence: TGTGCCAGTAGTTGGTGGGGGGGCTTCACTAGCACAGATACGCAGTATTTT. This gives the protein CASSWWGGFTSTDTQYF.

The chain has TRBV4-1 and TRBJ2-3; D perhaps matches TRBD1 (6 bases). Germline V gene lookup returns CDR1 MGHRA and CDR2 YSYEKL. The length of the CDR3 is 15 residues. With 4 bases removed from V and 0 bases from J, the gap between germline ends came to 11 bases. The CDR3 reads CASSLRQASTDTQYF. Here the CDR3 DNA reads TGCGCCAGCAGCCTCCGACAGGCTAGCACAGATACGCAGTATTTT.

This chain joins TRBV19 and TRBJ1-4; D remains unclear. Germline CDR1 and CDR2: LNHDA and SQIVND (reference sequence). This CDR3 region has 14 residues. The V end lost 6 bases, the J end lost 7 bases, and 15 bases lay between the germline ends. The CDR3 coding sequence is TGTGCCAGTAGCGTCGGGTTGATGGGTGAAAAACTGTTTTTT. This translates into CASSVGLMGEKLFF. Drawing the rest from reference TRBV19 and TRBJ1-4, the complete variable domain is DGGITQSPKYLFRKEGQNVTLSCEQNLNHDAMYWYRQDPGQGLRLIYYSQIVNDFQKGDIAEGYSVSREKKESFPLTVTSAQKNPTAFYLCASSVGLMGEKLFFGSGTQLSVL.

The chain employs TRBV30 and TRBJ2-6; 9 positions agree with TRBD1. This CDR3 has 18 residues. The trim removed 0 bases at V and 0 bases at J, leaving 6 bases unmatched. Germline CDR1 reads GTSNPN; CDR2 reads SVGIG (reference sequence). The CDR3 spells CAWSVRDRVLSGANVLTF. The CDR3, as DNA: TGTGCCTGGAGTGTACGGGACAGGGTACTCTCTGGGGCCAACGTCCTGACTTTC.

The CDR3, as DNA: TGTGCCAGCAGCGCACCGCTTGAGTCTCACGAGCAGTACTTC. This encodes CASSAPLESHEQYF. The chain employs TRBV2 and TRBJ2-5; no clear D. The J call is in doubt because the DNA end fits TRBJ2-7 better. From germline, CDR1 is SNHLY and CDR2 FYNNEI. The CDR3 is 14 residues long.

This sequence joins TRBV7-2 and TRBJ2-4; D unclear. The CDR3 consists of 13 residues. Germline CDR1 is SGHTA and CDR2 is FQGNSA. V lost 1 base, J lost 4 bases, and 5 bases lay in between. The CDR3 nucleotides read TGTGCCAGCAGCTTAGACAGTAAAAACATTCAGTACTTC. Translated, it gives CASSLDSKNIQYF.

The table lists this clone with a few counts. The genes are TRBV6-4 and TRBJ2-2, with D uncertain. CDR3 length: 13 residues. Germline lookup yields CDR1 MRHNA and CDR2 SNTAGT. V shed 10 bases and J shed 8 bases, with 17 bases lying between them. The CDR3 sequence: CATAINPGGELFF. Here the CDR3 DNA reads TGTGCCACCGCTATTAATCCTGGGGGGGAGCTGTTTTTT.

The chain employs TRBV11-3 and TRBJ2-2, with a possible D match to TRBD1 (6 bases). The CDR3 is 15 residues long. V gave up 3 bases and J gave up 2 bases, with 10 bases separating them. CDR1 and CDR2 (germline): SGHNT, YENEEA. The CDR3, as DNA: TGTGCCAGCAGCTTGGGGGCCCCAAACACCGGGGAGCTGTTTTTT. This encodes CASSLGAPNTGELFF. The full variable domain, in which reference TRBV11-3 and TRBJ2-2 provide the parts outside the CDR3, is EAGVVQSPRYKIIEKKQPVAFWCNPISGHNTLYWYLQNLGQGPELLIRYENEEAVDDSQLPKDRFSAERLKGVDSTLKIQPAELGDSAVYLCASSLGAPNTGELFFGEGSRLTVL.

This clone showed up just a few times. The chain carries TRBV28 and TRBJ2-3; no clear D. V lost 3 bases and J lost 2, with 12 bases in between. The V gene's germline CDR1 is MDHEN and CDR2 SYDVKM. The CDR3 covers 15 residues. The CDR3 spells CASSLPTEITDTQYF. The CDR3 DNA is TGTGCCAGCAGTTTGCCGACGGAGATCACAGATACGCAGTATTTT.

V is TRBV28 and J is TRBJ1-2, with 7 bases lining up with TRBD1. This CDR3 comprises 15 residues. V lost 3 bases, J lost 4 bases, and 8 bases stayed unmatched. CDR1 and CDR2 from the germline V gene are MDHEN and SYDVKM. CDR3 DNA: TGTGCCAGCAGTTTGTCGACGGGACAGCTCTATGGCTACACCTTC. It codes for CASSLSTGQLYGYTF.

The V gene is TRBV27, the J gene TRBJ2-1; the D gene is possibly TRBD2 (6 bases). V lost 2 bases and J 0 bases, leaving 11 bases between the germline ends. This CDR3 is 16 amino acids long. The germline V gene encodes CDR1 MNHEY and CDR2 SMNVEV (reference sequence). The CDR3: CASSLLVGSSYNEQFF. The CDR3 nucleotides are TGTGCCAGCAGTTTACTAGTCGGGAGCTCCTACAATGAGCAGTTCTTC.

DNA for the CDR3: TGTGCCAGCAGCTTAAGTAGCGGGAGGTCGCATGAGCAGTTCTTC. The encoded protein is CASSLSSGRSHEQFF. This sequence joins TRBV7-3 and TRBJ2-1; TRBD2 matches at 10 bases. Losses at the gene ends were 1 base for V and 8 bases for J; bases not matched to a gene: 5. Germline-derived CDR1 and CDR2 are SGHTA and FQGTGA. This CDR3 comprises 15 residues.

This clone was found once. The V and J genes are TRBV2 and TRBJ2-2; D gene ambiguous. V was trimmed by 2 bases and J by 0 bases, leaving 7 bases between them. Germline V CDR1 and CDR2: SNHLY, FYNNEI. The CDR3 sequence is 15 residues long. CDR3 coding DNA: TGTGCCAGCAGTGAATTCACATCGAACACCGGGGAGCTGTTTTTT. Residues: CASSEFTSNTGELFF.

The CDR3 DNA reads TGTGCCAGCAGCGCCGGCGGGGGCGGATCTTTCTATGGCTACACCTTC. This gives the protein CASSAGGGGSFYGYTF. The rearrangement links TRBV9 to TRBJ1-2, with D possibly being TRBD1 (6 bases). Germline-derived CDR1 and CDR2 are SGDLS and YYNGEE. V lost 3 bases to trimming and J lost 4 bases, with 19 bases between them. This CDR3 has 16 residues. Together with reference TRBV9 and TRBJ1-2, the CDR3 gives the full variable domain: DSGVTQTPKHLITATGQRVTLRCSPRSGDLSVYWYQQSLDQGLQFLIQYYNGEERAKGNILERFSAQQFPDLHSELNLSSLELGDSALYFCASSAGGGGSFYGYTFGSGTRLTVV.